The following is a T cell receptor beta chain sequence with its context. Its target is not known. Using a J-beta primer mix together with a sample-barcoded 5' primer, a second PCR was run for roughly 7 to 11 cycles. TCRdb re-called the 5' RACE reads through MiXCR, storing one row per CDR3 protein. The data hold about 780,000 distinct CDR3 sequences, with around half observed a single time. This entry belongs to a study of blood T cells in healthy people across ages. Study conclusions and caveats: Higher naive T cell percentage went strongly together with higher TCR beta diversity.

The germline gives CDR1 GTSNPN, CDR2 SVGIG (reference sequence). CDR3 length equals 14 residues. Those donating, healthy Caucasian individuals from Russia, were aged roughly 6 to 100. The sequenced material came from blood. This chain links TRBV30 with TRBJ2-5, with TRBD2 matching 10 bases. The J call may be mistaken, given a closer DNA end match to TRBJ2-4. This TCR derives from a man at least 80 years old in good health. CDR3 bases: TGTGCCTGGAGTGTAGGACTAGCGGACGGCATTCAGTACTTC. This codes for CAWSVGLADGIQYF.